This T cell receptor (beta chain) appears in the sequencing data of a study of CXCR3-negative and CXCR3-positive naive CD8 T cells. Study-wide results and caveats: Naive cells used TRBV-TRBJ genes in much the same way whether CXCR3-negative or CXCR3-positive; memory cells did not. When CXCR3-positive naive cells were set against CXCR3-negative naive cells, the former had more hydrophobic TRB CDR3s.

Notes on this clonotype: What it binds is unknown.

Germline-derived CDR1 and CDR2 are MNHEY and SMNVEV (reference sequence). CDR3 length: 16 residues. Naive cells were sorted as CD45RO-, CCR7+, CD27+ and CD95-. Preparation of TRB cDNA libraries relied on 5' RACE carrying UMI labels. Following a re-call of the 5' RACE reads, TCRdb has one entry per CDR3 protein and lacks DNA. The sample data list tens of thousands of distinct CDR3 sequences. This clonotype was obtained from a human donor in good health. Some clones in this sample may be carry-over from other donors' samples. Source material: naive CXCR3+ CD8+ T cells from blood. Subset here: CD45RO-CCR7+CD27+CD95- naive CD8+ T cells expressing CXCR3 (TNR3+). The rearrangement links TRBV27 to TRBJ1-2; without DNA, the TCRdb call of TRBD1 cannot be checked. The chain's CDR3 is CASSSRPPGSRYGYTF.